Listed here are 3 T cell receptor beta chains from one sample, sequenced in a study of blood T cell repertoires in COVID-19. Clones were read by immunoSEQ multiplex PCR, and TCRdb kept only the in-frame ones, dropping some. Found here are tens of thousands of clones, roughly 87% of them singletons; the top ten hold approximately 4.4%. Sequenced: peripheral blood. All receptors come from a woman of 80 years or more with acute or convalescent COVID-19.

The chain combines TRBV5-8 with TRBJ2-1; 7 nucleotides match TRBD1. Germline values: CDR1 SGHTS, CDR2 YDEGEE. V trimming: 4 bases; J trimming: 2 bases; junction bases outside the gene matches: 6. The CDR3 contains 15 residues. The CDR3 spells CASSLRDRAYNEQFF. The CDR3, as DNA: TGTGCCAGCAGCCTTCGGGACAGAGCCTACAATGAGCAGTTCTTC. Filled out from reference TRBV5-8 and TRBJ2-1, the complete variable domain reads EAGVTQSPTHLIKTRGQQATLRCSPISGHTSVYWYQQALGLGLQFLLWYDEGEERNRGNFPPRFSGRQFPNYSSELNVNALELEDSALYLCASSLRDRAYNEQFFGPGTRLTVL.

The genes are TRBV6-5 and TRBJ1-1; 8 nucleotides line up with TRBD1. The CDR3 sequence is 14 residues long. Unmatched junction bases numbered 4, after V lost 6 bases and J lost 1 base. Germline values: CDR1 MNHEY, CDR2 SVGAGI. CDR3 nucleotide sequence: TGTGCCAGCAGGGTCGGACAGGGGAACACTGAAGCTTTCTTT. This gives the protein CASRVGQGNTEAFF.

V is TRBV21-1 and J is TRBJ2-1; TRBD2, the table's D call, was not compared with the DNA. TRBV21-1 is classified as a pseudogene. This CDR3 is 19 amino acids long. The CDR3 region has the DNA TGTGCCAGCAGCAAAGCGCTCGGGGGAGGGAGGGCTAGCTACAATGAGCAGTTCTTC. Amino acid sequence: CASSKALGGGRASYNEQFF.